Below, one T cell receptor (beta chain) is given with its context. Its antigen is not identified. These data are taken from a study of cytomegalovirus exposure and HLA in healthy donors. Study as a whole: Across some 400 genotyped donors, more than 75% landed in the Caucasian-associated ancestry cluster.

The study's findings and limits: Some public TCRs appeared in many individuals, while most sequences were rare. A later analysis linked a missense variant in DCLRE1C to the trimming of TCR beta V and J genes.

Use of 60 Vbeta and 13 Jbeta primers characterized the PCR. TCRdb's copy holds only in-frame clones and misses some; the assay was immunoSEQ multiplex PCR. Here the sample spans about 140,000 clones, approximately 78% being singletons. CDR3 size: 14 residues. Trimming removed 5 bases at V and 6 bases at J, with 17 bases between. From germline, CDR1 is SNHLY and CDR2 FYNNEI. The TCR comes from a female donor in good health and CMV-seronegative. The sequencing sample was made of PBMCs. The chain uses TRBV2 and TRBJ2-7; tentative D call: TRBD1 (6 bases). CDR3 DNA sequence: TGTGCCAGCAGTTCGACTTTCGGACAGAGCGAGCAGTACTTC. It yields the protein CASSSTFGQSEQYF.